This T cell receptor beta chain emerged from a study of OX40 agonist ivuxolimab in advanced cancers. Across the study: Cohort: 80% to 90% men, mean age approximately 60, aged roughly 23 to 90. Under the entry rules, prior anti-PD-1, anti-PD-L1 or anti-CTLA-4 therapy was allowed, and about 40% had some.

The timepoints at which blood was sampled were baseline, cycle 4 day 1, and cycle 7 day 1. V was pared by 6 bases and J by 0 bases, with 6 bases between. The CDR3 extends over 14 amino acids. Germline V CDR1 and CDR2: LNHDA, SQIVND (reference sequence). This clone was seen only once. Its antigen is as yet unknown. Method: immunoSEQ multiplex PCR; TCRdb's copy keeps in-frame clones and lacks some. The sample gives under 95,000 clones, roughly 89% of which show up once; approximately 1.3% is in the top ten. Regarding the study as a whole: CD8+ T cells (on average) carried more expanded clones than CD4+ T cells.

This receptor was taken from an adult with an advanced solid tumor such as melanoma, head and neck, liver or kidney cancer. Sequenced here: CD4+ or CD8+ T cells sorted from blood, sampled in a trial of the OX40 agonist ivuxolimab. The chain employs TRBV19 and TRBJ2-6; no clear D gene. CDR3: CASSTRSGANVLTF. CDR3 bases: TGTGCCAGTAGCACCCGCTCTGGGGCCAACGTCCTGACTTTC.